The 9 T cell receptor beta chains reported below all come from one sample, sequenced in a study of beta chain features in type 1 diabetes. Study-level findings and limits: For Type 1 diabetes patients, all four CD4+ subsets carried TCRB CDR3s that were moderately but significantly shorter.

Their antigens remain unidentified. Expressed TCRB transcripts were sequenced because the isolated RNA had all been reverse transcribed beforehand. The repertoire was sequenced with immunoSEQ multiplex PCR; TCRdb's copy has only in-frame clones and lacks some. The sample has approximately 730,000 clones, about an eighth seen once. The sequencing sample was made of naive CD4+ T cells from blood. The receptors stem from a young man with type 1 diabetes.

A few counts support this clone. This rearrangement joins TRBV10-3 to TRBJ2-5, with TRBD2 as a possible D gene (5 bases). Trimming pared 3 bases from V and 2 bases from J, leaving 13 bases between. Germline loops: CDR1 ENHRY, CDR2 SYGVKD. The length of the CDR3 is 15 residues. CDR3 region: CAISDEGIGQETQYF. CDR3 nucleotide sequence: TGTGCCATCAGTGACGAGGGAATTGGACAAGAGACCCAGTACTTC.

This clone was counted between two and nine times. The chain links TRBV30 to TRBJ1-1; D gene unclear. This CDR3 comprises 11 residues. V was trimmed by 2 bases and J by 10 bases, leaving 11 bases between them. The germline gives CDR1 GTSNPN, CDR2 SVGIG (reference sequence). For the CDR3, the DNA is TGTGCCTGGAGTATCTCTACCGGAGCTTTCTTT. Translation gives CAWSISTGAFF.

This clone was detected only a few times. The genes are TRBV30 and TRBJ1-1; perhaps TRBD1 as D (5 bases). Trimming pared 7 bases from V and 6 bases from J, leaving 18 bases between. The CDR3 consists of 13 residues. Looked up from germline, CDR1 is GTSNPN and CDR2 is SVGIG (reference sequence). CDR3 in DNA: TGTGCCTTTCCAGGGTCATCTTACGCTGAAGCTTTCTTT. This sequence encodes CAFPGSSYAEAFF.

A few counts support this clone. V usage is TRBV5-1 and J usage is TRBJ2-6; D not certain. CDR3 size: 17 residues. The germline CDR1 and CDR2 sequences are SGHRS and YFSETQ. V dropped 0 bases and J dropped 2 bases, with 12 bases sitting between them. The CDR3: CASSLVVGIPGANVLTF. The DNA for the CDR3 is TGCGCCAGCAGCTTGGTTGTGGGCATACCTGGGGCCAACGTCCTGACTTTC.

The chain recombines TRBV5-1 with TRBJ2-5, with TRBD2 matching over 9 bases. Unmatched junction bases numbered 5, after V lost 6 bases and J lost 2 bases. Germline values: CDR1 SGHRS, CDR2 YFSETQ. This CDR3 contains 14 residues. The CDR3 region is CASNAGGSQETQYF. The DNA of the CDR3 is TGCGCCAGCAACGCGGGGGGGTCACAAGAGACCCAGTACTTC.

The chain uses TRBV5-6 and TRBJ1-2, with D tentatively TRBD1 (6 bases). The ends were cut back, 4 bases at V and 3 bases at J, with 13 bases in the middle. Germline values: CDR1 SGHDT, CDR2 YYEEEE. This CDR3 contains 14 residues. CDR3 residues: CASSRRGGDYGYTF. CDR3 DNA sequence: TGTGCCAGCAGCCGGAGAGGGGGAGACTATGGCTACACCTTC.

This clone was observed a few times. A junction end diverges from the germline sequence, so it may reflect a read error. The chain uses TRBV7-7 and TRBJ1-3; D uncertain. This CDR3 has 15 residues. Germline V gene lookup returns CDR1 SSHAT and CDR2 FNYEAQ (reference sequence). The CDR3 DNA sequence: TGTGCTAGCAGCTTGGCAGTGGGATCTGGAAACACCATATATTTT. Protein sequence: CASSLAVGSGNTIYF.

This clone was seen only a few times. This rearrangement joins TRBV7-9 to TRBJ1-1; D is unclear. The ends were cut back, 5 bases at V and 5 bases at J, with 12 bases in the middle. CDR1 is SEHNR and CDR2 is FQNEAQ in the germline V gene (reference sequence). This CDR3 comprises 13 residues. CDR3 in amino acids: CASSPLGGTEAFF. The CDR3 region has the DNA TGTGCCAGCAGCCCGTTGGGTGGGACTGAAGCTTTCTTT.

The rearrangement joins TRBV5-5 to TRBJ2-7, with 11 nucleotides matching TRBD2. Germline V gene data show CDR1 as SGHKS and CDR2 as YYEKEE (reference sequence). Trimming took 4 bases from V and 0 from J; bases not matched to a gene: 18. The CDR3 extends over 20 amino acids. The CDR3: CASSHLQGGTSGPSSYEQYF. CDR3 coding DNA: TGTGCCAGCAGCCATCTCCAGGGAGGGACTAGCGGACCAAGCTCCTACGAGCAGTACTTC. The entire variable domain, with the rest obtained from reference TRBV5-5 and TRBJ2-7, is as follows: DAGVTQSPTHLIKTRGQQVTLRCSPISGHKSVSWYQQVLGQGPQFIFQYYEKEERGRGNFPDRFSARQFPNYSSELNVNALLLGDSALYLCASSHLQGGTSGPSSYEQYFGPGTRLTVT.